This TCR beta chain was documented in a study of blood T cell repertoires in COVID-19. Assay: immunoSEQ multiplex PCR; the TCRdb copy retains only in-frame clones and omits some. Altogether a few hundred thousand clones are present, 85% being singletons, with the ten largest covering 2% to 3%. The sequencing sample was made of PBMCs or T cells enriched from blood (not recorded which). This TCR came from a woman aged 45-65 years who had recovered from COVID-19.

CDR3 bases: TGTGCCAGCAGCTTCTCATGGAGGGGTGATTCACCCCTCCACTTT. Protein product: CASSFSWRGDSPLHF. The rearrangement joins TRBV7-2 to TRBJ1-6; D may be TRBD1 (5 bases). The germline V gene encodes CDR1 SGHTA and CDR2 FQGNSA. This CDR3 spans 15 amino acids. V lost 3 bases and J lost 8, with 14 bases in between.